Only a few counts were recorded for the clone carrying this T cell receptor (beta chain). Its antigen is unidentified. One heparinised blood draw averaging around 110 mL was given by each donor. The V gene's germline CDR1 is SGHVS and CDR2 FNYEAQ. Trimming left V 0 bases short and J 5 bases short, with 5 bases between. This CDR3 region has 13 residues. This sample is part of a study of beta chain features in type 1 diabetes. The wider study: Sorted cells from all samples, numbering 95 million to 140 million, were examined.

Since all of the isolated RNA was reverse transcribed, expressed TCRB transcripts were what got sequenced. The method was immunoSEQ multiplex PCR; TCRdb's version includes in-frame clones alone and lacks a portion of them. This table holds about 620,000 clones, around 16% found once. Study findings and constraints: These data did not resolve whether HLA type affects TCRB rearrangement.

The chain employs TRBV7-6 and TRBJ1-5; D uncertain. Material for sequencing was naive CD4+ T cells from blood. The clonotype was recovered from a man younger than 35 in good health. CDR3 loop: CASSLAGDQPQHF. CDR3 nucleotides: TGTGCCAGCAGCTTAGCAGGAGATCAGCCCCAGCATTTT.